This T cell receptor beta chain was identified in a study of T cells in Graves' hyperthyroidism and ophthalmopathy. This clonotype was recorded at least ten times. Trimming cost V 5 bases and J 0 bases, with 10 bases left between them. From germline, CDR1 is MNHNS and CDR2 SASEGT. The CDR3 spans 15 residues. Researchers took RNA transcripts and amplified the TCR beta CDR3 regions from them. First-round RT-PCR of the TCR CDR3 relied on the HTBI primer set. TCRdb re-called the multiplex PCR reads through MiXCR, storing one row per CDR3 protein. Of around 250,000 distinct CDR3 sequences in the sample, just over 14% were seen once. The hyperthyroidism was newly diagnosed and had lasted under 2 months; the patients were aged 18 to 65.

The chain has TRBV6-1 and TRBJ2-2; no clear D gene. Material for sequencing was blood. The receptor was derived from a woman aged 40 to 50 with Graves' hyperthyroidism that later progressed to Graves' ophthalmopathy. As DNA, the CDR3 is TGTGCCAGCAGTCCTTCAGACACGAACACCGGGGAGCTGTTTTTT. Its protein is CASSPSDTNTGELFF.